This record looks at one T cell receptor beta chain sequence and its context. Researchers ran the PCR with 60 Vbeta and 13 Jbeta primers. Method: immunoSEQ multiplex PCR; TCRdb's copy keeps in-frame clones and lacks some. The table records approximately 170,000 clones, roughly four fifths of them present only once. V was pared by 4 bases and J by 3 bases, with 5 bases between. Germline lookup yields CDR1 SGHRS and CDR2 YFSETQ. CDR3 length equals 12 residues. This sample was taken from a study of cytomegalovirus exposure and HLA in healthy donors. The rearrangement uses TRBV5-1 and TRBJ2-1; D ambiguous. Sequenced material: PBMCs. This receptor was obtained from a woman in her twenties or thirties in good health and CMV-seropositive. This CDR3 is CASSLDYNEQFF. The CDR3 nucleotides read TGCGCCAGCAGCCTAGACTACAATGAGCAGTTCTTC.